The rows below give T cell receptor beta chains drawn from one sample of a study of blood T cell repertoires in COVID-19. Sequencing used immunoSEQ multiplex PCR; TCRdb keeps in-frame clones, though not all of them. The sample contains a few hundred thousand clones, approximately 86% of which appear only once. The sequencing sample was made of peripheral blood. The receptors come from a man between 35 and 55 years old who had recovered from COVID-19. Each CDR3 is given with its conserved first and last residue. D genes are given only for firm matches. Rows give clone size only sometimes, using once, few, many, or a class for an expanded clone.

DNA: TGTGCCAGCAGCCAAGCGGGGGGCTCCGCGGGCCTGAACACTGAAGCTTTCTTT; CDR3: CASSQAGGSAGLNTEAFF; D: -; J: TRBJ1-1; size: -; V: TRBV4-2
DNA: TGTGCCAGCAGCTTAAGGCGGGAGGGCCGGGGAGATACGCAGTATTTT; CDR3: CASSLRREGRGDTQYF; D: TRBD2; J: TRBJ2-3; size: once; V: TRBV7-9
DNA: TGCAGCGTGAGGGTCACGGGAAACACCATATATTTT; CDR3: CSVRVTGNTIYF; D: -; J: TRBJ1-3; size: -; V: TRBV29-1
DNA: TGTGCCAGCAGCGTTACAGGGGCCGGGGCCAACGTCCTGACTTTC; CDR3: CASSVTGAGANVLTF; D: TRBD1; J: TRBJ2-6; size: -; V: TRBV9
DNA: TGTGCCAGCAGCCTCCTACAACTCCAAGCAGGGGAAAACAATGAGCAGTTCTTC; CDR3: CASSLLQLQAGENNEQFF; D: -; J: TRBJ2-1; size: -; V: TRBV7-9
DNA: TGCAGCGTGCGGCCCGGGATAGCCAAAAACATTCAGTACTTC; CDR3: CSVRPGIAKNIQYF; D: -; J: TRBJ2-4; size: -; V: TRBV29-1
DNA: TGTGCCAGCAGCTCGGGGGGCCGAGGATCGAAGAATGAGCAGTTCTTC; CDR3: CASSSGGRGSKNEQFF; D: -; J: TRBJ2-1; size: -; V: TRBV7-9
DNA: TGCAGCGTTGACATTGGACTAGCGGGAGAAAAAAATGAGCAGTTCTTC; CDR3: CSVDIGLAGEKNEQFF; D: TRBD2; J: TRBJ2-1; size: once; V: TRBV29-1
DNA: TGTGCCAGCTCACCCACGACAGCTACGAACACCGGGGAGCTGTTTTTT; CDR3: CASSPTTATNTGELFF; D: -; J: TRBJ2-2; size: -; V: TRBV18
DNA: TGTGCCAGCAGTTACGGGTCGGGGCAGTACTTC; CDR3: CASSYGSGQYF; D: -; J: TRBJ2-7; size: -; V: TRBV6-5
DNA: TGTGCCACCAGCAGAGGGAATGGGGGGACAGCAGGACATTACGGGACCCAGTACTTC; CDR3: CATSRGNGGTAGHYGTQYF; D: -; J: TRBJ2-5; size: -; V: TRBV15
DNA: TGTGCCAGCAGCCAAGTATTCAGTCAGGGGGTGTACGAGCAGTACTTC; CDR3: CASSQVFSQGVYEQYF; D: TRBD1; J: TRBJ2-7; size: -; V: TRBV4-2
DNA: TGTGCCAGCAGTCTATTAACAGGGCAGGCCTATGGCTACACCTTC; CDR3: CASSLLTGQAYGYTF; D: -; J: TRBJ1-2; size: -; V: TRBV6-6
DNA: TGTGCCAGCAGCTTTGCCCAGTCCCGCTCCTATAATTCACCCCTCCACTTT; CDR3: CASSFAQSRSYNSPLHF; D: -; J: TRBJ1-6; size: -; V: TRBV7-8
DNA: TGTGCCAGCAGCTTGGCCGGTGGAGGGTACACTGAAGCTTTCTTT; CDR3: CASSLAGGGYTEAFF; D: -; J: TRBJ1-1; size: -; V: TRBV5-8
DNA: TGTGCCAGCAGCACCCCACTAGCGGGACCGGGGTCCGAGCAGTACTTC; CDR3: CASSTPLAGPGSEQYF; D: -; J: TRBJ2-7; size: -; V: TRBV12-1
DNA: TGTGCCAGCAGTCGTCTAGCGGGACGTGTTACAGATACGCAGTATTTT; CDR3: CASSRLAGRVTDTQYF; D: TRBD2; J: TRBJ2-3; size: -; V: TRBV13
DNA: TGCGCCAGCAGCTTGGCTCCGGGACTAGCGGGGGGCTCCACCGGGGAGCTGTTTTTT; CDR3: CASSLAPGLAGGSTGELFF; D: TRBD2; J: TRBJ2-2; size: once; V: TRBV5-1
DNA: TGTGCCAGCAGCTTAGATCCAGGGTATGGCTACACCTTC; CDR3: CASSLDPGYGYTF; D: -; J: TRBJ1-2; size: -; V: TRBV7-9
DNA: TGTGCCAGCAGTGGGGGGACAGGGGCTGAAGCTTTCTTT; CDR3: CASSGGTGAEAFF; D: TRBD1; J: TRBJ1-1; size: -; V: TRBV6-6
DNA: TGTGCCAGCAGCCAAGAGGCGGGGCCCTACAATGAGCAGTTCTTC; CDR3: CASSQEAGPYNEQFF; D: -; J: TRBJ2-1; size: -; V: TRBV3-1/TRBV3-2
DNA: TGTGCCACCAGCAGGGGCGTTTTGAGAGAGACCCAGTACTTC; CDR3: CATSRGVLRETQYF; D: -; J: TRBJ2-5; size: -; V: TRBV15
DNA: TGCGCCAGCAGCTTGGCTGTCTCCTACGAGCAGTACTTC; CDR3: CASSLAVSYEQYF; D: -; J: TRBJ2-7; size: -; V: TRBV5-1
DNA: TGTGCCAGCAGTGAAGCGCGGGGGCCCAAGCACCTTTACGAGCAGTACTTC; CDR3: CASSEARGPKHLYEQYF; D: -; J: TRBJ2-7; size: -; V: TRBV6-1
DNA: TGCGCCAGCAGCCCAGCGGGAGCGGGCAATGAGCAGTTCTTC; CDR3: CASSPAGAGNEQFF; D: TRBD2; J: TRBJ2-1; size: -; V: TRBV5-1
DNA: TGTGCCAGCAGCTTAGCGTCAGGGCTTGCTAATGAAAAACTGTTTTTT; CDR3: CASSLASGLANEKLFF; D: -; J: TRBJ1-4; size: -; V: TRBV7-6
DNA: TGTGCCAGCAGCGTAGAGGGGGGGCCCGTCGAGCAGTACTTC; CDR3: CASSVEGGPVEQYF; D: -; J: TRBJ2-7; size: once; V: TRBV9